This is a list of T cell receptor beta chains from one sample in a study of blood T cells in healthy people across ages. Each CDR3 protein gets one entry after TCRdb re-called the 5' RACE reads with MiXCR. In the table there are fewer than 1 million distinct CDR3 sequences, 44% of which are singletons. The sample comprised blood. The receptors stem from a man aged 55 to 70 in good health. Both conserved end residues are part of each CDR3. The D gene is left open where the match is weak. Expanded clones are given a class, and other clones once, few, many or no size at all.

V: TRBV20-1
J: TRBJ2-3
D: NA
size: NA
DNA: TGCAGTGCTTCCTGGAGCACAGATACGCAGTATTTT
CDR3: CSASWSTDTQYF

V: TRBV20-1
J: TRBJ2-5
D: NA
size: few
DNA: TGCAGTGCCACCAGGACGGTTAAAGAGACCCAGTACTTC
CDR3: CSATRTVKETQYF

V: TRBV6-1
J: TRBJ2-2
D: NA
size: NA
DNA: TGTGCCAGCACACCCCTGTCAGGCACGTTAACCGGGGAGCTGTTTTTT
CDR3: CASTPLSGTLTGELFF

V: TRBV6-1
J: TRBJ2-1
D: TRBD2
size: few
DNA: TGTGCCACCGAGCGGGGGGAAATCTACAATGAGCAGTTCTTC
CDR3: CATERGEIYNEQFF

V: TRBV5-6
J: TRBJ2-7
D: NA
size: few
DNA: TGTGCCAGCAGCGTCACTTGGGGGGACGAGCAGTACTTC
CDR3: CASSVTWGDEQYF

V: TRBV12-3/TRBV12-4
J: TRBJ2-7
D: NA
size: few
DNA: TGTGCCAGCAGTTTTTCAGGGAAAAGCTCCTACGAGCAGTACTTC
CDR3: CASSFSGKSSYEQYF

V: TRBV20-1
J: TRBJ2-7
D: NA
size: few
DNA: TGCAGTGCTAGACGACGGCCCCGGGAATACGAGCAGTACTTC
CDR3: CSARRRPREYEQYF

V: TRBV20-1
J: TRBJ1-6
D: NA
size: NA
DNA: TGCAGTGCTAGATCGGTGGGCGCGGGCTATAATTCACCCCTCCACTTT
CDR3: CSARSVGAGYNSPLHF

V: TRBV29-1
J: TRBJ2-1
D: NA
size: few
DNA: TGCAGCGTGCGAGGACTCTCAGGGTTGGTGACAAATGAGCAGTTCTTC
CDR3: CSVRGLSGLVTNEQFF

V: TRBV29-1
J: TRBJ1-1
D: NA
size: few
DNA: TGCAGCGTTTGGGGCCTTTACACTGAAGCTTTCTTT
CDR3: CSVWGLYTEAFF

V: TRBV6-2/TRBV6-3
J: TRBJ2-7
D: TRBD1
size: NA
DNA: TGTGCCAGCAGTTCGTGGACAGGGAACTTGTTCGAGCAGTACTTC
CDR3: CASSSWTGNLFEQYF

V: TRBV3-1
J: TRBJ2-7
D: NA
size: NA
DNA: TGTGCCAGCAGCCAAGATCGGGGGATTACAGGGTTAGCCTACGAGCAGTACTTC
CDR3: CASSQDRGITGLAYEQYF

V: TRBV5-1
J: TRBJ2-3
D: TRBD2
size: few
DNA: TGCGCCAGCAGCTTGGGGGCTAGCGGGGACGACACAGATACGCAGTATTTT
CDR3: CASSLGASGDDTDTQYF

V: TRBV6-1
J: TRBJ2-7
D: NA
size: NA
DNA: TGTGCCAGCAGCCCGCTGGGGAGGGGGGGCGGTTCCTACGAGCAGTACTTC
CDR3: CASSPLGRGGGSYEQYF

V: TRBV5-1
J: TRBJ1-1
D: NA
size: NA
DNA: TGCGCCAGCAGCTTGGGCAGGGTGGGCACTGAAGCTTTCTTT
CDR3: CASSLGRVGTEAFF

V: TRBV7-3
J: TRBJ2-1
D: NA
size: NA
DNA: TGTGCCAGCAGCTTAACCCCCGTAAATGAGCAGTTCTTC
CDR3: CASSLTPVNEQFF

V: TRBV3-1
J: TRBJ2-5
D: TRBD1
size: NA
DNA: TGTGCCAGCAGCCAAGATCCGGGACAGCGAGAGACCCAGTACTTC
CDR3: CASSQDPGQRETQYF

V: TRBV12-3/TRBV12-4
J: TRBJ2-1
D: TRBD2
size: NA
DNA: TGTGCCAGCAGTCCTAGCGGGGGGGCCCTAGGGGGGCAGTTCTTC
CDR3: CASSPSGGALGGQFF

V: TRBV4-1
J: TRBJ2-1
D: NA
size: once
DNA: TGCGCCAGCAGCCAAGACTTAGGACGAAATGGGCAGTTCTTC
CDR3: CASSQDLGRNGQFF

V: TRBV7-9
J: TRBJ2-5
D: NA
size: few
DNA: TGTGCCAGCAGCTTCACCCTAGTCAGCCTCCAAGAGACCCAGTACTTC
CDR3: CASSFTLVSLQETQYF

V: TRBV21-1
J: TRBJ1-3
D: NA
size: NA
DNA: TGTGCCAGCAGCATAACACCCGACGTGGGGGGCTCTGGAAACACCATATATTTT
CDR3: CASSITPDVGGSGNTIYF

V: TRBV18
J: TRBJ2-7
D: NA
size: few
DNA: TGTGCCAGCTCACCACATCCCACAGGGCCAGCCTACGAGCAGTACTTC
CDR3: CASSPHPTGPAYEQYF

V: TRBV20-1
J: TRBJ2-7
D: NA
size: few
DNA: TGCAGTGCTAGAGAGGGGACTGTTTACTACGAGCAGTACTTC
CDR3: CSAREGTVYYEQYF

V: TRBV27
J: TRBJ1-4
D: TRBD1
size: NA
DNA: TGTGACAGCAGTTCAACGGGACCGGGACAGGGGATTGCGGGCCCTGAAAAACTGTTTTTT
CDR3: CDSSSTGPGQGIAGPEKLFF

V: TRBV12-3/TRBV12-4
J: TRBJ1-6
D: TRBD1
size: few
DNA: TGTGCCAGCAGTACATCCGGGACAGGGCTTAATTCACCCCTCCACTTT
CDR3: CASSTSGTGLNSPLHF